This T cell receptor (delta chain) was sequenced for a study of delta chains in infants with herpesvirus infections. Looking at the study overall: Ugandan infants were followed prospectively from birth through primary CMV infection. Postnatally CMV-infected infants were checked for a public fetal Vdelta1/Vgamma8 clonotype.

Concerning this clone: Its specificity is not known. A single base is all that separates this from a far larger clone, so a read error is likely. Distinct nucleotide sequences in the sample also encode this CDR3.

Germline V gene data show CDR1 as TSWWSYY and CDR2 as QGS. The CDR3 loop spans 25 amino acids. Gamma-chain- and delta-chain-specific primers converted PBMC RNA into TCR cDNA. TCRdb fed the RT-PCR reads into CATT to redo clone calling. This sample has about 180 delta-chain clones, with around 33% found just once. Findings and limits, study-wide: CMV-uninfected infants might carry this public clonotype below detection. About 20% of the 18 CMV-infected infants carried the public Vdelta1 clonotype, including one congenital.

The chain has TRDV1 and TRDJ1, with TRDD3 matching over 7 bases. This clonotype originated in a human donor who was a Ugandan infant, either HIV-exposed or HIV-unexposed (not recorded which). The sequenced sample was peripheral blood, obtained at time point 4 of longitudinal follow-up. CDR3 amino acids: CALGEMGFWISYWGWGPLGTDKLIF. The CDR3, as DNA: TGTGCTCTTGGGGAAATGGGGTTTTGGATCTCTTACTGGGGATGGGGACCCCTCGGGACCGATAAACTCATCTTC.